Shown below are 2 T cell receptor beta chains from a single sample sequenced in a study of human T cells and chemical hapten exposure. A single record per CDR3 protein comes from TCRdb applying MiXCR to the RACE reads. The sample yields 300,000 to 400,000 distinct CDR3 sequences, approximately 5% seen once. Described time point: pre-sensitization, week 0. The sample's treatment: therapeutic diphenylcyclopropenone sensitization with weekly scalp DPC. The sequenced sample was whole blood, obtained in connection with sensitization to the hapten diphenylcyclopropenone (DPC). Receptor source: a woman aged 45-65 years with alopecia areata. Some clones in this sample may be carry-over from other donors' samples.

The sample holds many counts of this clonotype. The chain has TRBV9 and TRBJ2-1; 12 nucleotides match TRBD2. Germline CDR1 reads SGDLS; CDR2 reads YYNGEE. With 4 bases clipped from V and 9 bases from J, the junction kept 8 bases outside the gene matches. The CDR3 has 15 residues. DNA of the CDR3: TGTGCCAGCAGCCTTCGACTAGCGGGAGAGAGTGAGCAGTTCTTC. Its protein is CASSLRLAGESEQFF. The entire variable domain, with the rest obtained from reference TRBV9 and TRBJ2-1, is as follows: DSGVTQTPKHLITATGQRVTLRCSPRSGDLSVYWYQQSLDQGLQFLIQYYNGEERAKGNILERFSAQQFPDLHSELNLSSLELGDSALYFCASSLRLAGESEQFFGPGTRLTVL.

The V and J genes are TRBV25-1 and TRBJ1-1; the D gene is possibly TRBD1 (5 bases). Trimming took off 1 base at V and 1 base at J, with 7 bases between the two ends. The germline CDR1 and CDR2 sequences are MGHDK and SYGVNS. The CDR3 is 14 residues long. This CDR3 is CASSESGQNTEAFF. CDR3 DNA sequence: TGTGCCAGCAGTGAATCCGGACAGAACACTGAAGCTTTCTTT.